This note documents a single T cell receptor (beta chain) sequence. Researchers defined stable Graves' hyperthyroidism as no ophthalmopathy progression within 18 months. Pregnant or lactating patients were excluded, as were those with uncontrolled infection or other autoimmune disease. The data are from a study of T cells in Graves' hyperthyroidism and ophthalmopathy. TCR beta CDR3 regions were amplified from RNA. HTBI primers were the set used in a first-round RT-PCR of the TCR CDR3. TCRdb recomputed calls from the multiplex PCR reads with MiXCR, one row per CDR3 protein. The sample lists 450,000 to 600,000 distinct CDR3 sequences, 14% occurring once. The CDR3 loop spans 13 amino acids. The V end lost 5 bases, the J end lost 5 bases, and 14 bases lay between the germline ends. In germline, CDR1 is SGHKS, CDR2 YYEKEE (reference sequence).

The genes are TRBV5-5 and TRBJ2-7, with D hard to call. Material: blood. This sequence was found in a woman in her 40s with Graves' hyperthyroidism. In DNA, the CDR3 is TGTGCCAGCAGAGTGACCGAGGCCCACGAGCAGTACTTC. Protein sequence: CASRVTEAHEQYF.